This T cell receptor beta chain was captured in a study of blood T cells in healthy people across ages. Germline V gene sequence: CDR1 LNHNV, CDR2 YYDKDF (reference sequence). The CDR3 contains 15 residues. V was clipped by 3 bases and J by 0 bases, with 9 bases between them. Alongside a J-beta primer mix, a sample-barcoded 5' primer served in a second PCR lasting about 7 to 11 cycles. Using its own MiXCR run on the 5' RACE reads, TCRdb lists one record per CDR3 protein. The sample contains 850,000 to 1,100,000 distinct CDR3 sequences, about two fifths of which appear only once. Donors were systemically healthy Caucasian individuals from Russia aged roughly 6 to 100 years. This clonotype was found many times.

Input material: blood. The chain employs TRBV15 and TRBJ2-1; no clear D. The clonotype comes from a man younger than 30 in good health. In nucleotides, the CDR3 is TGTGCCACCAGCAGGCTGGATAGCTCCTACAATGAGCAGTTCTTC. Translating it yields CATSRLDSSYNEQFF.